The 20 T cell receptor beta chains in this list originate from one sample, sequenced in a study of radiotherapy plus CTLA-4 blockade in lung cancer. The assay was immunoSEQ multiplex PCR, and TCRdb's table has in-frame clones only and misses some. Seen here are approximately 100,000 clones, 80% to 85% observed once, and the top ten hold 3.4%. The sequenced sample was peripheral blood, obtained from a patient treated with radiotherapy plus ipilimumab. These receptors were taken from a human donor with non-small cell lung cancer who had a partial response to radiotherapy plus ipilimumab.

The gene calls are TRBV7-9 and TRBJ1-4, with TRBD1 matching over 9 bases. V lost 5 bases to trimming and J lost 8 bases; unmatched junction nucleotides: 9. CDR3 size: 15 residues. In germline, CDR1 is SEHNR, CDR2 FQNEAQ (reference sequence). CDR3 sequence: CASSDNRGQGEKLFF. As DNA, the CDR3 is TGTGCCAGCAGCGATAACAGGGGGCAGGGGGAAAAACTGTTTTTT. Full variable domain (rest looked up from reference TRBV7-9 and TRBJ1-4): DTGVSQNPRHKITKRGQNVTFRCDPISEHNRLYWYRQTLGQGPEFLTYFQNEAQLEKSRLLSDRFSAERPKGSFSTLEIQRTEQGDSAMYLCASSDNRGQGEKLFFGSGTQLSVL.

The V and J genes are TRBV6-5 and TRBJ1-2; D remains ambiguous. V gave up 0 bases and J gave up 7 bases, with 15 bases separating them. Germline values: CDR1 MNHEY, CDR2 SVGAGI. This CDR3 spans 15 amino acids. CDR3 nucleotides: TGTGCCAGCAGTTACTCGGACTTGACCCGGGGTGGCTACACCTTC. This encodes CASSYSDLTRGGYTF.

This clone was counted once. Other DNA sequences in the same sample also yield this CDR3. The chain couples TRBV9 to TRBJ1-5, with D tentatively TRBD1 (6 bases). Germline CDR1 and CDR2: SGDLS and YYNGEE. The CDR3 sequence is 14 residues long. V lost 0 bases to trimming and J lost 2 bases, with 6 bases between them. The CDR3 loop reads CASSVGQGNQPQHF. In DNA form, the CDR3 reads TGTGCCAGCAGCGTAGGACAGGGCAATCAGCCCCAGCATTTT.

V is TRBV7-3 and J is TRBJ1-5, with D possibly matching TRBD1 (6 bases). Trimming took 4 bases from V and 13 from J, leaving 11 bases between them. Germline V lookup: CDR1 SGHTA, CDR2 FQGTGA. The CDR3 is made up of 11 amino acids. The CDR3 loop is CASSSDRPQHF. In nucleotides, the CDR3 is TGTGCCAGCAGCTCGGACAGACCTCAGCATTTT.

This sequence joins TRBV19 and TRBJ1-2; the match to TRBD1 covers 8 bases. V was pared by 3 bases and J by 2 bases, with 5 bases of the junction left unmatched. The germline CDR1 and CDR2 sequences are LNHDA and SQIVND (reference sequence). The CDR3 sequence is 15 residues long. This chain's CDR3 is CASSIGQGFNYGYTF. In DNA form, the CDR3 reads TGTGCCAGTAGTATCGGACAGGGCTTCAACTATGGCTACACCTTC.

V usage is TRBV5-1 and J usage is TRBJ2-2; 13 positions match TRBD2. This CDR3 is 18 amino acids long. Germline values: CDR1 SGHRS, CDR2 YFSETQ. V shed 4 bases and J 0 bases; nucleotides not matched to a gene: 6. This CDR3 is CASSREGTSGTNTGELFF. The CDR3, as DNA: TGCGCCAGCAGCCGGGAGGGGACTAGCGGGACGAACACCGGGGAGCTGTTTTTT.

The chain is built from TRBV11-2 and TRBJ1-5; D is undetermined. The germline CDR1 and CDR2 sequences are SGHAT and FQNNGV. CDR3 length equals 13 residues. V gave up 2 bases and J gave up 7 bases, with 9 bases separating them. In DNA, the CDR3 is TGTGCCAGCAGCTTACGTGGCGGGCAGCCCCAGCATTTT. Its translation: CASSLRGGQPQHF. Complete variable domain (other parts from reference TRBV11-2 and TRBJ1-5): EAGVAQSPRYKIIEKRQSVAFWCNPISGHATLYWYQQILGQGPKLLIQFQNNGVVDDSQLPKDRFSAERLKGVDSTLKIQPAKLEDSAVYLCASSLRGGQPQHFGDGTRLSIL.

The chain is built from TRBV4-2 and TRBJ2-1; 9 bases are shared with TRBD2. The CDR3 is made up of 13 amino acids. Germline V gene data show CDR1 as LGHNA and CDR2 as YNFKEQ. V was clipped by 7 bases and J by 8 bases; unmatched bases: 6. CDR3 sequence (DNA): TGTGCCAGCAAGGTAGCGGGAGACCATGAGCAGTTCTTC. Residues: CASKVAGDHEQFF.

This clone was counted only a few times. V and J are TRBV6-1 and TRBJ2-2, with 7 bases identical to TRBD2. Per the germline V gene, CDR1 is MNHNS and CDR2 is SASEGT. With 5 bases clipped from V and 7 bases from J, the junction kept 7 bases outside the gene matches. The CDR3 is made up of 14 amino acids. The CDR3 loop is CASSPWEGGGELFF. CDR3 DNA sequence: TGTGCCAGCAGTCCGTGGGAGGGTGGCGGGGAGCTGTTTTTT.

This clone was counted once. The chain carries TRBV5-1 and TRBJ1-5; tentative D call: TRBD1 (6 bases). Germline V CDR1 and CDR2: SGHRS, YFSETQ. This CDR3 is built from 15 residues. V dropped 0 bases and J dropped 4 bases, with 11 bases sitting between them. The DNA of the CDR3 is TGCGCCAGCAGCTTGGGTCAGGGGTGGAATCAGCCCCAGCATTTT. Its translation: CASSLGQGWNQPQHF.

CDR3 residues: CASSLRRGETQYF. The CDR3 DNA sequence: TGTGCCAGCAGTTTAAGGAGGGGAGAGACCCAGTACTTC. The chain carries TRBV27 and TRBJ2-5; D possibly corresponds to TRBD2 (6 bases). Trimming removed 2 bases at V and 4 bases at J, with 8 bases between. Germline V CDR1 and CDR2: MNHEY, SMNVEV (reference sequence). The CDR3 extends over 13 amino acids.

V usage is TRBV4-2 and J usage is TRBJ1-5; 11 nucleotides agree with TRBD1. This CDR3 comprises 16 residues. Germline CDR1 is LGHNA and CDR2 is YNFKEQ. The junction had 7 bases not matched to a gene; V was cut back by 0 bases and J by 9 bases. The CDR3 here is CASSQDPGQGVWPQHF. The CDR3 DNA reads TGTGCCAGCAGCCAAGATCCGGGACAGGGGGTTTGGCCCCAGCATTTT.

Here the CDR3 DNA reads TGTGCCAGCAGCTTGGGGAGGGCGGTAGATGAGCAGTTCTTC. Residues: CASSLGRAVDEQFF. This rearrangement joins TRBV5-5 to TRBJ2-1; the D gene is possibly TRBD2 (6 bases). Trimming pared 0 bases from V and 8 bases from J, leaving 12 bases between. The germline CDR1 and CDR2 sequences are SGHKS and YYEKEE (reference sequence). This CDR3 is built from 14 residues.

The chain has TRBV27 and TRBJ2-5; 9 bases are shared with TRBD2. After removal of 7 bases from V and 5 bases from J, the junction contained 11 bases not matched to a gene. CDR3 length: 15 residues. Germline V gene data show CDR1 as MNHEY and CDR2 as SMNVEV (reference sequence). The CDR3 spells CASTPSAGGLETQYF. The CDR3 DNA is TGTGCCAGCACCCCTTCCGCGGGAGGGCTGGAGACCCAGTACTTC.

In this sample, this clone turned up a few times. The chain has TRBV11-1 and TRBJ2-7; a possible D gene is TRBD2 (7 bases). The CDR3 totals 12 residues. Germline V gene sequence: CDR1 SGHAT, CDR2 FQDESV (reference sequence). V was pared by 5 bases and J by 3 bases, with 8 bases between. The CDR3 reads CASSRGGYEQYF. The DNA for the CDR3 is TGTGCCAGCAGCAGGGGGGGCTACGAGCAGTACTTC. The full variable domain, rest sourced from reference TRBV11-1 and TRBJ2-7, is EAEVAQSPRYKITEKSQAVAFWCDPISGHATLYWYRQILGQGPELLVQFQDESVVDDSQLPKDRFSAERLKGVDSTLKIQPAELGDSAMYLCASSRGGYEQYFGPGTRLTVT.

This chain connects TRBV5-4 to TRBJ2-7; D is perhaps TRBD1 (5 bases). V was cut by 0 bases and J by 9 bases, with 13 bases left in between. The CDR3 sequence is 13 residues long. CDR1 and CDR2 from the germline V gene are SGHNT and YYREEE (reference sequence). CDR3 residues: CASSLDRPSLQYF. In DNA, the CDR3 is TGTGCCAGCAGCTTGGACAGGCCCTCGCTGCAGTACTTC.

This clone was picked up a small number of times. The V and J genes are TRBV5-6 and TRBJ2-7; the D gene is possibly TRBD1 (5 bases). The V end lost 1 base, the J end lost 2 bases, and 10 bases lay between the germline ends. Germline V gene lookup returns CDR1 SGHDT and CDR2 YYEEEE. This CDR3 region has 14 residues. The DNA of the CDR3 is TGTGCCAGCAGCTTGCGAGACAGCACCTACGAGCAGTACTTC. Amino acid sequence: CASSLRDSTYEQYF. Looking up the rest from reference TRBV5-6 and TRBJ2-7 gives the full variable domain: DAGVTQSPTHLIKTRGQQVTLRCSPKSGHDTVSWYQQALGQGPQFIFQYYEEEERQRGNFPDRFSGHQFPNYSSELNVNALLLGDSALYLCASSLRDSTYEQYFGPGTRLTVT.

V and J are TRBV27 and TRBJ2-7; D is possibly TRBD2 (5 bases). V lost 5 bases and J 0 bases, leaving 14 bases between the germline ends. Germline V gene sequence: CDR1 MNHEY, CDR2 SMNVEV (reference sequence). This CDR3 is built from 15 residues. CDR3 sequence: CASSPRGQSSYEQYF. CDR3 nucleotides: TGTGCCAGCAGTCCACGAGGGCAGAGCTCCTACGAGCAGTACTTC.

This clone was counted once. J is TRBJ2-5 and V is TRBV21-1; TRBD2, the D gene given by the table, was not confirmed from the DNA. TRBV21-1 is assigned pseudogene status. CDR3 length equals 16 residues. The CDR3 is CASSKVRRRLKETQYF. CDR3 bases: TGTGCCAGCAGCAAAGTGAGAAGGAGACTCAAAGAGACCCAGTACTTC.

The chain carries TRBV2 and TRBJ1-1; 9 bases are a match to TRBD1. J lost 3 bases, V lost 4 bases, and 12 bases had no gene match. The CDR3 spans 17 residues. Per the germline V gene, CDR1 is SNHLY and CDR2 is FYNNEI. The DNA for the CDR3 is TGTGCCAGCAGTGGGGGTCCGGGACAGGGACAATACACTGAAGCTTTCTTT. Amino acid sequence: CASSGGPGQGQYTEAFF. The variable domain in full, with the rest retrieved from reference TRBV2 and TRBJ1-1, is EPEVTQTPSHQVTQMGQEVILRCVPISNHLYFYWYRQILGQKVEFLVSFYNNEISEKSEIFDDQFSVERPDGSNFTLKIRSTKLEDSAMYFCASSGGPGQGQYTEAFFGQGTRLTVV.